These 20 T cell receptor beta chains were all obtained from the same sample, sequenced in a study of blood T cell repertoires in COVID-19. Sequencing was performed with immunoSEQ multiplex PCR; in TCRdb, only in-frame clones are kept and a portion is missing. The table has over 80,000 clones, about 89% seen once. The material sequenced was peripheral blood. Receptors originate from a man over 45 with acute or convalescent COVID-19.

This chain joins TRBV30 and TRBJ1-3; 7 nucleotides line up with TRBD1. CDR1 is GTSNPN, CDR2 SVGIG, per germline (reference sequence). V trimming: 2 bases; J trimming: 1 base; junction bases outside the gene matches: 2. CDR3 size: 14 residues. As DNA, the CDR3 is TGTGCCTGGAGTCCAGGGGGATCTGGAAACACCATATATTTT. Its protein is CAWSPGGSGNTIYF.

The chain couples TRBV5-1 to TRBJ1-2, with 10 nucleotides matching TRBD1. CDR1 and CDR2 from the germline V gene are SGHRS and YFSETQ. The CDR3 runs 16 residues. The V gene end was trimmed by 4 bases and the J gene end by 1 base; junction bases not matched to a gene: 7. The CDR3 bases are TGCGCCAGCAGCAAAAATGGACAGGGGGGTAACTATGGCTACACCTTC. Amino acid sequence: CASSKNGQGGNYGYTF.

The rearrangement links TRBV15 to TRBJ1-2; 8 positions agree with TRBD1. This CDR3 spans 16 amino acids. Germline lookup yields CDR1 LNHNV and CDR2 YYDKDF (reference sequence). V dropped 2 bases and J dropped 0; count of bases not matched to a gene: 5. The CDR3 region has the DNA TGTGCCACCAGCAGAACCGGGACAGGAGCTAACTATGGCTACACCTTC. It specifies CATSRTGTGANYGYTF.

The chain employs TRBV5-1 and TRBJ2-5; the match to TRBD1 covers 7 bases. The germline gives CDR1 SGHRS, CDR2 YFSETQ. Trimming cost V 7 bases and J 1 base; bases outside gene matches: 4. This CDR3 has 13 amino acids. The CDR3 is CASARDSQETQYF. The CDR3 DNA follows: TGCGCCAGCGCCCGGGACAGCCAAGAGACCCAGTACTTC.

The V call is TRBV3-1 (or the pseudogene TRBV3-2), the J call TRBJ1-3; D is possibly TRBD1 (5 bases). Per germline, CDR1 LGHDT and CDR2 YNNKEL (reference sequence). The CDR3 is 14 amino acids. Trimming removed 1 base from V and 2 bases from J, with 6 bases in between. The CDR3 here is CASSQARAGNTIYF. The CDR3 nucleotides are TGTGCCAGCAGCCAAGCCAGGGCTGGAAACACCATATATTTT.

The CDR3 region has the DNA TGCGCCAGCAGCTTGGCCCAGGGTAATGAAAAACTGTTTTTT. This translates into CASSLAQGNEKLFF. V usage is TRBV5-1 and J usage is TRBJ1-4; maybe TRBD1 (5 bases). V lost 0 bases and J 4 bases, leaving 7 bases between the germline ends. Germline-derived CDR1 and CDR2 are SGHRS and YFSETQ. The CDR3 has 14 residues. The full variable domain, completed using reference TRBV5-1 and TRBJ1-4, is KAGVTQTPRYLIKTRGQQVTLSCSPISGHRSVSWYQQTPGQGLQFLFEYFSETQRNKGNFPGRFSGRQFSNSRSEMNVSTLELGDSALYLCASSLAQGNEKLFFGSGTQLSVL.

CDR3 amino acids: CASSQDRPGSGYTF. CDR3 nucleotides: TGTGCCAGCAGCCAAGATCGTCCAGGCTCGGGCTACACCTTC. The V gene is TRBV3-1 (or the pseudogene TRBV3-2), the J gene TRBJ1-2; no firm D call. CDR1 and CDR2 from the germline V gene are LGHDT and YNNKEL (reference sequence). There are 14 residues in the CDR3. Trimming shortened V by 0 bases and J by 8 bases, and 13 bases separated the two germline ends.

CDR3 nucleotide sequence: TGTGCCAGCCGGACAGGGGGGTCAATAAGTGGCTACACCTTC. It is translated as CASRTGGSISGYTF. The rearrangement links TRBV28 to TRBJ1-2; 10 positions agree with TRBD1. This CDR3 contains 14 residues. Germline loops: CDR1 MDHEN, CDR2 SYDVKM. Losses at the gene ends were 8 bases for V and 7 bases for J; bases not matched to a gene: 10.

This clone came up once. The CDR3 bases are TGTGCCAGCAGTTTAATAGGACAGGTCCGATTCTTC. Its protein is CASSLIGQVRFF. The chain joins TRBV12-3 or TRBV12-4 to TRBJ2-1; 7 positions agree with TRBD1. CDR3 length: 12 amino acids. V was clipped by 2 bases and J by 16 bases; unmatched bases: 8.

The rearrangement links TRBV20-1 to TRBJ2-3, with 11 bases matching TRBD2. CDR3 size: 15 residues. The trim removed 3 bases at V and 6 bases at J, leaving 8 bases unmatched. Germline V gene sequence: CDR1 DFQATT, CDR2 SNEGSKA (reference sequence). CDR3 in DNA: TGCAGTGCTAGTAAATCGGTAGCGGGGGGGGATACGCAGTATTTT. It yields the protein CSASKSVAGGDTQYF.

DNA for the CDR3: TGTGCCTGGAGTGTGGGGGGGGTCCCTGGGGCCAACGTCCTGACTTTC. Translating gives CAWSVGGVPGANVLTF. The V gene is TRBV30, the J gene TRBJ2-6; TRBD2 matches at 7 bases. From germline, CDR1 is GTSNPN and CDR2 SVGIG (reference sequence). V trimming: 0 bases; J trimming: 2 bases; junction bases outside the gene matches: 4. This CDR3 is built from 16 residues.

J is TRBJ1-4 and V is TRBV7-9; D is unclear. The V gene's germline CDR1 is SEHNR and CDR2 FQNEAQ (reference sequence). Trimming took 5 bases from V and 2 from J, leaving 9 bases between them. This CDR3 spans 14 amino acids. CDR3: CASSPVGTNEKLFF. The CDR3 bases are TGTGCCAGCAGCCCCGTCGGTACTAATGAAAAACTGTTTTTT.

With regard to this clone: One junction end disagrees with the germline gene, perhaps due to a read error. The V and J genes are TRBV5-1 and TRBJ1-5; TRBD1 matches at 7 bases. This CDR3 comprises 15 residues. CDR1 SGHRS and CDR2 YFSETQ come from the germline V gene. CDR3 sequence: CASRLGQFSNQPQHF. The CDR3 DNA is TGCGCCAGCAGGTTGGGACAGTTTAGCAATCAGCCCCAGCATTTT.

On this clone itself: The same CDR3 also results from other DNA sequences found in this sample. V usage is TRBV6-5 and J usage is TRBJ2-5, with 15 bases fitting TRBD2. Germline-derived CDR1 and CDR2 are MNHEY and SVGAGI. V was pared by 6 bases and J by 5 bases, with 4 bases of the junction left unmatched. The CDR3 totals 15 residues. CDR3 in amino acids: CASRGLAGGQETQYF. The CDR3 DNA follows: TGTGCCAGCAGGGGACTAGCGGGGGGCCAGGAGACCCAGTACTTC.

The chain joins TRBV11-3 to TRBJ2-1; 14 nucleotides line up with TRBD2. The germline V gene has CDR1 SGHNT and CDR2 YENEEA. The V gene end was trimmed by 5 bases and the J gene end by 9 bases; junction bases not matched to a gene: 9. The CDR3 contains 16 residues. CDR3 amino acids: CASSRRLAGGRSEQFF. CDR3 DNA sequence: TGTGCCAGCAGCCGCCGACTAGCGGGGGGGCGTAGTGAGCAGTTCTTC.

The genes are TRBV29-1 and TRBJ2-3, with TRBD1 matching 10 bases. The CDR3 length is 15 residues. CDR1 is SQVTM and CDR2 is ANQGSEA in the germline V gene. V was pared by 0 bases and J by 3 bases, with 3 bases of the junction left unmatched. CDR3 sequence reads: CSVEEPDRGTDTQYF. CDR3 in DNA: TGCAGCGTTGAAGAGCCGGACAGGGGGACAGATACGCAGTATTTT.

The CDR3 DNA follows: TGTGCCAGCAGCCCTGCCCGGGACACTGGTGGAGATACGCAGTATTTT. This gives the protein CASSPARDTGGDTQYF. The V and J genes are TRBV7-9 and TRBJ2-3; weak D call: TRBD1 (6 bases). Between the trimmed V and J ends, which lost 5 bases and 5 bases, there was a span of 20 bases. The CDR3 contains 16 residues. Germline lookup yields CDR1 SEHNR and CDR2 FQNEAQ (reference sequence). Full variable domain (missing parts from reference TRBV7-9 and TRBJ2-3): DTGVSQNPRHKITKRGQNVTFRCDPISEHNRLYWYRQTLGQGPEFLTYFQNEAQLEKSRLLSDRFSAERPKGSFSTLEIQRTEQGDSAMYLCASSPARDTGGDTQYFGPGTRLTVL.

The genes are TRBV5-1 and TRBJ1-3; D is unclear. Trimming removed 4 bases from V and 0 bases from J, with 11 bases in between. The CDR3 contains 15 residues. The germline gives CDR1 SGHRS, CDR2 YFSETQ. The CDR3 nucleotides read TGCGCCAGCAGCCTCGGTGATGTCTCTGGAAACACCATATATTTT. This gives the protein CASSLGDVSGNTIYF.

The chain recombines TRBV4-2 with TRBJ2-5, with D hard to call. The CDR3 runs to 17 residues. V lost 0 bases, J lost 5 bases, and 19 bases lay in between. From germline, CDR1 is LGHNA and CDR2 YNFKEQ. CDR3 sequence: CASSQDPNTDPRETQYF. In DNA, the CDR3 is TGTGCCAGCAGCCAAGATCCGAATACAGACCCCCGGGAGACCCAGTACTTC.

The chain carries TRBV2 and TRBJ2-5; D is ambiguous. V was cut by 5 bases and J by 7 bases, with 11 bases left in between. Germline V CDR1 and CDR2: SNHLY, FYNNEI. The CDR3 covers 12 residues. CDR3 in amino acids: CASSLEPGTQYF. CDR3 nucleotides: TGTGCCAGCAGTCTAGAGCCTGGGACCCAGTACTTC.